Each of the 27 T cell receptor beta chains below was sequenced from the same sample in a study of identical twins. TCRdb re-called the 5' RACE reads with MiXCR, one entry per CDR3 protein. This sample has 400,000 or so distinct CDR3 sequences, with approximately 8.8% found just once. Sequences were obtained from naive T cells sorted from blood. Receptor source: a woman aged 50 to 60 in good health.

At least ten counts were recorded for this clonotype. The chain links TRBV5-1 to TRBJ1-4; 9 bases line up with TRBD1. V lost 3 bases, J lost 0 bases, and 6 bases stayed unmatched. Germline CDR1 reads SGHRS; CDR2 reads YFSETQ. CDR3 length: 17 residues. The CDR3 region has the DNA TGCGCCAGCAGCTCTGGACAGGGGACCACAACTAATGAAAAACTGTTTTTT. It translates to CASSSGQGTTTNEKLFF.

This clonotype was seen a handful of times. The chain has TRBV29-1 and TRBJ2-7; D is uncertain. Germline V gene data show CDR1 as SQVTM and CDR2 as ANQGSEA. The CDR3 has 12 amino acids. Trimming stripped 3 bases from V and 0 bases from J, with 6 bases between. The CDR3, as DNA: TGCAGCGTTGAGGTAGGCTCCTACGAGCAGTACTTC. Its protein product is CSVEVGSYEQYF.

This clonotype appeared many times. J is TRBJ2-1 and V is TRBV3-1; no definite D call. The CDR3 totals 13 residues. Trimming took off 0 bases at V and 9 bases at J, with 9 bases between the two ends. The germline CDR1 and CDR2 sequences are LGHDT and YNNKEL (reference sequence). CDR3 sequence: CASSQDTWGEQFF. In DNA form, the CDR3 reads TGTGCCAGCAGCCAAGATACGTGGGGTGAGCAGTTCTTC.

This chain joins TRBV20-1 and TRBJ2-1; a possible D gene is TRBD2 (6 bases). Per germline, CDR1 DFQATT and CDR2 SNEGSKA (reference sequence). V lost 5 bases to trimming and J lost 5 bases, with 10 bases between them. The CDR3 is 12 residues long. The CDR3 spells CSAYGSNNEQFF. The CDR3 coding sequence is TGCAGTGCTTACGGGAGTAACAATGAGCAGTTCTTC.

A remark on this clonotype: At one of its ends the junction is not consistent with the germline gene, which may arise from a read error. The chain combines TRBV7-7 with TRBJ2-2; D call uncertain. Germline V lookup: CDR1 SSHAT, CDR2 FNYEAQ (reference sequence). The CDR3 covers 15 residues. CDR3 sequence (DNA): TGTGCTAGCAGCCCTAGTGGCGGGAACACCGGGGAGCTGTTTTTT. This translates into CASSPSGGNTGELFF.

This clonotype was seen only a few times. V is TRBV30 and J is TRBJ2-7, with D uncertain. V lost 0 bases and J lost 6, with 6 bases in between. The CDR3 has 11 residues. Looked up from germline, CDR1 is GTSNPN and CDR2 is SVGIG (reference sequence). CDR3 sequence (DNA): TGTGCCTGGAGTGTAGTTGGCGAGCAGTACTTC. Amino acids: CAWSVVGEQYF. Combining the CDR3 with reference TRBV30 and TRBJ2-7 gives the whole variable domain SQTIHQWPATLVQPVGSPLSLECTVEGTSNPNLYWYRQAAGRGLQLLFYSVGIGQISSEVPQNLSASRPQDRQFILSSKKLLLSDSGFYLCAWSVVGEQYFGPGTRLTVT.

This clonotype was detected a few times. The chain uses TRBV11-2 and TRBJ2-6; D is possibly TRBD1 or TRBD2 (6 bases each). The germline CDR1 and CDR2 sequences are SGHAT and FQNNGV. The CDR3 length is 17 residues. Trimming took 3 bases from V and 4 from J, leaving 16 bases between them. The CDR3 loop reads CASSFEGGYSGANVLTF. In DNA form, the CDR3 reads TGTGCCAGCAGCTTTGAGGGGGGATATTCCGGGGCCAACGTCCTGACTTTC.

This clonotype was counted only a few times. The chain joins TRBV19 to TRBJ2-1, with TRBD2 matching over 8 bases. This CDR3 comprises 16 residues. V gave up 5 bases and J gave up 8 bases; unmatched junction bases: 14. Germline-derived CDR1 and CDR2 are LNHDA and SQIVND (reference sequence). The CDR3 sequence is CASSLYGTRRSHEQFF. The CDR3 DNA follows: TGTGCCAGTAGTCTGTATGGGACTAGAAGGTCCCATGAGCAGTTCTTC.

This clonotype appeared many times. This rearrangement joins TRBV4-1 to TRBJ2-5; D ambiguous. The CDR3 spans 13 residues. Trimming shortened V by 2 bases and J by 2 bases, and 6 bases separated the two germline ends. Per germline, CDR1 MGHRA and CDR2 YSYEKL. The CDR3 region is CASSQRYQETQYF. The CDR3 DNA sequence: TGCGCCAGCAGCCAACGCTATCAAGAGACCCAGTACTTC.

The chain links TRBV5-1 to TRBJ2-5; 11 nucleotides agree with TRBD2. CDR1 and CDR2 from the germline V gene are SGHRS and YFSETQ. V lost 7 bases to trimming and J lost 5 bases; unmatched junction nucleotides: 10. The CDR3 runs to 15 residues. CDR3 in DNA: TGCGCCAGCCATTCGACTAGCGGGATTGCGGAGACCCAGTACTTC. This encodes CASHSTSGIAETQYF.

In its sample, this clonotype was seen a few times. CDR3 sequence reads: CASSSLGQGGAPTGELFF. In DNA form, the CDR3 reads TGTGCCAGCAGCTCCCTGGGCCAGGGGGGGGCGCCCACCGGGGAGCTGTTTTTT. The chain joins TRBV9 to TRBJ2-2; D could derive from TRBD1 or TRBD2 (7 bases each). Germline V gene lookup returns CDR1 SGDLS and CDR2 YYNGEE. This CDR3 comprises 18 residues. The V end was cut by 4 bases, the J end by 4 bases, with 23 bases between.

This clonotype was counted a few times. The V and J genes are TRBV5-1 and TRBJ1-4; 7 nucleotides match TRBD1. This CDR3 spans 15 amino acids. V lost 0 bases and J lost 6; bases outside the gene matches: 5. Per the germline V gene, CDR1 is SGHRS and CDR2 is YFSETQ. CDR3 coding DNA: TGCGCCAGCAGCTTGGATGGGACAGCTTATGAAAAACTGTTTTTT. It is translated as CASSLDGTAYEKLFF.

This clonotype has only a few counts. The V call is TRBV4-1, the J call TRBJ2-7; D might be TRBD2 (6 bases). The CDR3 is 15 residues long. CDR1 and CDR2 (germline): MGHRA, YSYEKL. V gave up 0 bases and J gave up 6 bases, with 15 bases separating them. The CDR3 sequence: CASSQDPGSAPEQYV. Here the CDR3 DNA reads TGCGCCAGCAGCCAAGATCCCGGGAGCGCCCCCGAGCAGTACGTC.

This clonotype was seen ten or more times. The rearrangement joins TRBV29-1 to TRBJ2-7, with a tentative D call TRBD2 (6 bases). The CDR3 covers 13 residues. Germline V CDR1 and CDR2: SQVTM, ANQGSEA. V was clipped by 2 bases and J by 1 base, with 9 bases between them. CDR3 nucleotides: TGCAGCGTTGAATTTGCGGGGTCCTACGAGCAGTACTTC. Translated: CSVEFAGSYEQYF.

This clonotype was counted between two and nine times. This sequence joins TRBV13 and TRBJ1-3; the match to TRBD1 covers 10 bases. V was clipped by 4 bases and J by 0 bases; unmatched bases: 3. The CDR3 loop spans 16 amino acids. Germline V gives CDR1 PRHDT, CDR2 FYEKMQ (reference sequence). CDR3 nucleotides: TGTGCCAGCAGCTGGGGACAGGGGATCTCTGGAAACACCATATATTTT. Protein: CASSWGQGISGNTIYF.

This clonotype has a count of ten or more. The rearrangement uses TRBV5-1 and TRBJ2-1; tentative D call: TRBD2 (5 bases). This CDR3 comprises 16 residues. Germline V gene lookup returns CDR1 SGHRS and CDR2 YFSETQ. The V and J ends lost 0 bases and 0 bases respectively, with 10 bases between them. CDR3 region: CASSLGLGSSYNEQFF. CDR3 bases: TGCGCCAGCAGCTTGGGTCTGGGGAGCTCCTACAATGAGCAGTTCTTC.

This clonotype has ten or more counts. The chain is built from TRBV5-1 and TRBJ2-1; TRBD1 is a possible D gene (5 bases). The CDR3 length is 17 residues. Germline CDR1 is SGHRS and CDR2 is YFSETQ. Trimming took 4 bases from V and 3 from J, leaving 20 bases between them. This CDR3 reads CASSPPQGRVIYNEQFF. CDR3 sequence (DNA): TGCGCCAGCAGCCCCCCCCAGGGCAGGGTAATCTACAATGAGCAGTTCTTC. Based on the CDR3 plus reference TRBV5-1 and TRBJ2-1, the full variable domain is KAGVTQTPRYLIKTRGQQVTLSCSPISGHRSVSWYQQTPGQGLQFLFEYFSETQRNKGNFPGRFSGRQFSNSRSEMNVSTLELGDSALYLCASSPPQGRVIYNEQFFGPGTRLTVL.

The sample holds a few counts of this clonotype. The J gene is TRBJ2-3, the V gene TRBV19; TRBD1 agrees at 8 bases. CDR1 LNHDA and CDR2 SQIVND come from the germline V gene (reference sequence). J lost 0 bases, V lost 5 bases, and 7 bases had no gene match. CDR3 length: 16 amino acids. CDR3 nucleotides: TGTGCCAGTAGTCCCCGGGACAGGCTTAGCACAGATACGCAGTATTTT. Its translation is CASSPRDRLSTDTQYF.

There are a few counts of this clonotype. The CDR3 nucleotides are TGTGCCAGCAGCGTACTCGTGGGAACCACCGGGGAGCTGTTTTTT. Residues: CASSVLVGTTGELFF. The rearrangement joins TRBV9 to TRBJ2-2; the D is unclear. CDR1 is SGDLS, CDR2 YYNGEE, per germline. This CDR3 has 15 amino acids. The V end lost 1 base, the J end lost 4 bases, and 11 bases lay between the germline ends. Full variable domain (rest looked up from reference TRBV9 and TRBJ2-2): DSGVTQTPKHLITATGQRVTLRCSPRSGDLSVYWYQQSLDQGLQFLIQYYNGEERAKGNILERFSAQQFPDLHSELNLSSLELGDSALYFCASSVLVGTTGELFFGEGSRLTVL.

The rearrangement uses TRBV15 and TRBJ1-5; D possibly corresponds to TRBD1 (6 bases). Trimming removed 0 bases from V and 6 bases from J, with 12 bases in between. The length of the CDR3 is 15 residues. CDR1 and CDR2 from the germline V gene are LNHNV and YYDKDF (reference sequence). CDR3: CATSRDGGGGQPQHF. CDR3 in DNA: TGTGCCACCAGCAGAGATGGGGGGGGCGGTCAGCCCCAGCATTTT. The whole variable domain, remainder taken from reference TRBV15 and TRBJ1-5, is DAMVIQNPRYQVTQFGKPVTLSCSQTLNHNVMYWYQQKSSQAPKLLFHYYDKDFNNEADTPDNFQSRRPNTSFCFLDIRSPGLGDTAMYLCATSRDGGGGQPQHFGDGTRLSIL.

This chain joins TRBV2 and TRBJ1-1; D is undetermined. The germline gives CDR1 SNHLY, CDR2 FYNNEI. This CDR3 has 11 amino acids. V was pared by 8 bases and J by 7 bases, with 11 bases between. CDR3 region: CASRPGYEAFF. The CDR3 DNA reads as TGTGCCAGCCGACCAGGCTATGAAGCTTTCTTT.

This clonotype occurred a few times. The chain is built from TRBV7-6 and TRBJ2-7; 10 bases are a match to TRBD2. The ends lost 0 bases at V and 5 bases at J; junction bases unmatched: 1. The CDR3 totals 14 residues. CDR1 and CDR2 (germline): SGHVS, FNYEAQ. CDR3 amino acids: CASSLAGLANEQYF. The CDR3 DNA is TGTGCCAGCAGCTTAGCGGGACTAGCGAACGAGCAGTACTTC.

This clonotype was detected a few times. The chain links TRBV14 to TRBJ2-1; no definite D call. The CDR3 is 16 residues long. Trimming shortened V by 3 bases and J by 3 bases, and 15 bases separated the two germline ends. Germline CDR1 is SGHDN and CDR2 is FVKESK. The CDR3 region is CASSHLQERYYNEQFF. The CDR3 nucleotides read TGTGCCAGCAGCCACCTGCAGGAACGTTACTACAATGAGCAGTTCTTC.

The chain combines TRBV5-1 with TRBJ1-1; 7 bases are a match to TRBD1. The J segment lost 2 bases and the V segment lost 7 bases, leaving 5 bases of the junction unmatched. CDR3 size: 13 residues. Looked up from germline, CDR1 is SGHRS and CDR2 is YFSETQ. The CDR3: CASGQAINTEAFF. In nucleotides, the CDR3 is TGCGCCAGCGGACAGGCGATCAACACTGAAGCTTTCTTT.

This clonotype was seen a few times. The DNA for the CDR3 is TGTGCCAGCAGCTTAGCCTCCCAAAGCCATGGCTACACCTTC. Its protein is CASSLASQSHGYTF. The genes are TRBV11-2 and TRBJ1-2, with D hard to call. Germline values: CDR1 SGHAT, CDR2 FQNNGV. CDR3 size: 14 residues. Deletions cut 1 base from V and 6 bases from J, with 12 bases between.

This clonotype has a handful of counts. The rearrangement links TRBV5-1 to TRBJ2-3, with D tentatively TRBD2 (5 bases). Germline V gives CDR1 SGHRS, CDR2 YFSETQ. This CDR3 is built from 17 residues. Deletions cut 0 bases from V and 3 bases from J, with 17 bases between. This chain's CDR3 is CASSLAGQYRRTDTQYF. The CDR3 nucleotides read TGCGCCAGCAGCTTGGCCGGGCAGTACCGGAGGACAGATACGCAGTATTTT. The variable domain in full, with the rest retrieved from reference TRBV5-1 and TRBJ2-3, is KAGVTQTPRYLIKTRGQQVTLSCSPISGHRSVSWYQQTPGQGLQFLFEYFSETQRNKGNFPGRFSGRQFSNSRSEMNVSTLELGDSALYLCASSLAGQYRRTDTQYFGPGTRLTVL.

The sample holds a few counts of this clonotype. The CDR3 region is CASSDRDGTLANTGELFF. CDR3 in DNA: TGCGCCAGCAGCGACAGGGATGGGACCTTGGCGAACACCGGGGAGCTGTTTTTT. The chain couples TRBV5-1 to TRBJ2-2; 7 positions agree with TRBD1. This CDR3 spans 18 amino acids. After removal of 4 bases from V and 0 bases from J, the junction contained 12 bases not matched to a gene. Per germline, CDR1 SGHRS and CDR2 YFSETQ. The variable domain in full, completed from reference TRBV5-1 and TRBJ2-2, reads KAGVTQTPRYLIKTRGQQVTLSCSPISGHRSVSWYQQTPGQGLQFLFEYFSETQRNKGNFPGRFSGRQFSNSRSEMNVSTLELGDSALYLCASSDRDGTLANTGELFFGEGSRLTVL.